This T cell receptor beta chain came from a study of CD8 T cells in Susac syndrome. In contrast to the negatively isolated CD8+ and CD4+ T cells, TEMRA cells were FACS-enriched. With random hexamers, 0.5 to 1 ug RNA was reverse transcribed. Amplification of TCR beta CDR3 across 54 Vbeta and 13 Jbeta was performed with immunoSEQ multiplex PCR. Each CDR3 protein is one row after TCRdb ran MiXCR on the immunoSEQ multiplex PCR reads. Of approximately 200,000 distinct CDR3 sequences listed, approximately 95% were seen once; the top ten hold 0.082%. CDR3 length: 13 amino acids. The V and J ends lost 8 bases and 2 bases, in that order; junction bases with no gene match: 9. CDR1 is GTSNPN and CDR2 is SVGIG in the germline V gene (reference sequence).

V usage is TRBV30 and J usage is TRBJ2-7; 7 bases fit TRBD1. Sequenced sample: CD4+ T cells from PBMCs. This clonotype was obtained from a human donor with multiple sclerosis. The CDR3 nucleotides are TGTGCCGGGTCACAGGGGTCTACCTACGAGCAGTACTTC. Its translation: CAGSQGSTYEQYF.